This TCR beta chain was sequenced in a study of cytomegalovirus exposure and HLA in healthy donors. Both 60 Vbeta primers and 13 Jbeta primers went into the PCR. Clones were read by immunoSEQ multiplex PCR, and TCRdb kept only the in-frame ones, dropping some. In total, the table holds 60,000 to 70,000 clones. With respect to this clone: The antigen is unknown.

The CDR3 is made up of 18 amino acids. CDR1 is MGHRA, CDR2 YSYEKL, per germline. The ends were cut back, 2 bases at V and 0 bases at J, with 20 bases in the middle. Those who donated were healthy bone marrow donors. Study findings and constraints: The number of N-insertions in an Asian-associated ancestry cluster was reportedly below the approximately 700-donor mean in a later analysis. The classifier was said to identify cytomegalovirus status with high specificity and sensitivity. The study listed roughly 150 cytomegalovirus-associated TCR beta chains.

The chain combines TRBV4-1 with TRBJ2-7; possible D gene TRBD2, 7 bases. This clonotype was sampled from a boy younger than 18 in good health and CMV-seronegative. Sequencing was performed on PBMCs. The CDR3 region has the DNA TGCGCCAGCAGCCAACCGGCAGGGGAGGGGGATCTCTCCTACGAGCAGTACTTC. It specifies CASSQPAGEGDLSYEQYF.